What follows are 2 T cell receptor beta chains derived from one specimen sequenced in a study of T cells in Graves' hyperthyroidism and ophthalmopathy. The CDR3 regions of TCR beta were amplified from RNA transcripts. The TCR CDR3 first-round RT-PCR relied on the HTBI primer set. Each CDR3 protein is one row after TCRdb ran MiXCR on the multiplex PCR reads. The sample holds about 640,000 distinct CDR3 sequences; roughly 20% are singletons and the top ten take over 30%. The specimen was blood. These receptors came from a young man with Graves' ophthalmopathy.

This clonotype was counted ten times or more. The V and J genes are TRBV20-1 and TRBJ1-6, with 7 bases matching TRBD1. Germline values: CDR1 DFQATT, CDR2 SNEGSKA (reference sequence). The CDR3 has 12 amino acids. V shed 6 bases, J shed 10 bases, and the junction held 6 bases outside the gene matches. The CDR3 region has the DNA TGCAGTGCCAGACAGGGAGACTCACCCCTCCACTTT. Translation gives CSARQGDSPLHF.

This clonotype occurred a few times. This chain joins TRBV29-1 and TRBJ1-3; the D is unclear. CDR1 and CDR2 (germline): SQVTM, ANQGSEA. V shed 6 bases and J shed 4 bases, with 10 bases lying between them. CDR3 size: 12 residues. DNA of the CDR3: TGCAGCGTCGAGCTTCAGGGAAACACCATATATTTT. Translated: CSVELQGNTIYF.